The 8 T cell receptor beta chains reported below all come from one sample, sequenced in a study of blood T cell repertoires in COVID-19. Method: immunoSEQ multiplex PCR; TCRdb's copy keeps in-frame clones and lacks some. Of about 130,000 clones listed, about 80% are singletons. The sequenced material came from peripheral blood. The source is a man aged 40-55 years with active or convalescent COVID-19.

V gene TRBV6-5 combines with J gene TRBJ1-5; D may be TRBD1 (5 bases). This CDR3 is 14 amino acids long. V lost 7 bases, J lost 0 bases, and 10 bases lay in between. Germline CDR1 reads MNHEY; CDR2 reads SVGAGI. The CDR3 here is CASIQGNSNQPQHF. The CDR3 coding sequence is TGTGCCAGCATTCAGGGAAATAGCAATCAGCCCCAGCATTTT.

The V and J genes are TRBV10-2 and TRBJ2-1; TRBD2 agrees at 16 bases. Germline CDR1 is WSHSY and CDR2 is SAAADI. This CDR3 spans 14 amino acids. The V segment lost 6 bases and the J segment 8 bases; nucleotides outside the gene matches: 1. This CDR3 reads CASRGLAGGYEQFF. DNA for the CDR3: TGCGCCAGCAGGGGACTAGCGGGAGGGTATGAGCAGTTCTTC.

This chain connects TRBV27 to TRBJ1-1; D may be TRBD1 (6 bases). The CDR3 is made up of 16 amino acids. The germline CDR1 and CDR2 sequences are MNHEY and SMNVEV (reference sequence). Trimming left V 6 bases short and J 1 base short, with 18 bases between. CDR3 sequence reads: CASSRRPPTGNTEAFF. Here the CDR3 DNA reads TGTGCCAGCAGCCGAAGGCCCCCGACAGGGAACACTGAAGCTTTCTTT.

V and J are TRBV4-1 and TRBJ1-6; 8 nucleotides match TRBD1. The CDR3 consists of 15 residues. V dropped 4 bases and J dropped 10; count of bases not matched to a gene: 9. Germline loops: CDR1 MGHRA, CDR2 YSYEKL. The DNA for the CDR3 is TGCGCCAGCAGCCTAGGACAGGGTTCAAGGTCACCCCTCCACTTT. Amino acids: CASSLGQGSRSPLHF.

The CDR3 bases are TGTGCCAGCTCACGCGGGACAGGGCCTGGGGCGAACTATGGCTACACCTTC. Encoded protein: CASSRGTGPGANYGYTF. The chain recombines TRBV18 with TRBJ1-2, with 9 bases that match TRBD1. The CDR3 length is 17 residues. V dropped 4 bases and J dropped 2; count of bases not matched to a gene: 11. CDR1 KGHSH and CDR2 LQKENI come from the germline V gene. Full variable domain (missing parts from reference TRBV18 and TRBJ1-2): NAGVMQNPRHLVRRRGQEARLRCSPMKGHSHVYWYRQLPEEGLKFMVYLQKENIIDESGMPKERFSAEFPKEGPSILRIQQVVRGDSAAYFCASSRGTGPGANYGYTFGSGTRLTVV.

Regarding this clone: Other nucleotide sequences from this sample produce the same CDR3. The chain carries TRBV9 and TRBJ1-3, with 7 bases lining up with TRBD1. Germline CDR1 and CDR2: SGDLS and YYNGEE. CDR3 size: 15 residues. V was clipped by 0 bases and J by 4 bases; unmatched bases: 4. The CDR3 nucleotides read TGTGCCAGCAGCGTAGGTCAGGGGGTCGGAAACACCATATATTTT. Encoded protein: CASSVGQGVGNTIYF.

The table lists this clone with a few counts. J is TRBJ2-5 and V is TRBV12-1; the DNA was not used to check the table's D call, TRBD2. TRBV12-1 is labeled a pseudogene. The length of the CDR3 is 15 residues. The CDR3 bases are TGTGCCAGCAGCTTGGGACTAGCGGCCGAGGAGACCCAGTACTTC. It is translated as CASSLGLAAEETQYF.

This chain links TRBV9 with TRBJ2-2, with 7 bases identical to TRBD1. The V and J ends lost 0 bases and 1 base, in that order; junction bases with no gene match: 3. The CDR3 is 16 residues long. The V gene's germline CDR1 is SGDLS and CDR2 YYNGEE. The CDR3 region is CASSVETGMNTGELFF. The CDR3 region has the DNA TGTGCCAGCAGCGTAGAGACAGGGATGAACACCGGGGAGCTGTTTTTT. Complete variable domain (other parts from reference TRBV9 and TRBJ2-2): DSGVTQTPKHLITATGQRVTLRCSPRSGDLSVYWYQQSLDQGLQFLIQYYNGEERAKGNILERFSAQQFPDLHSELNLSSLELGDSALYFCASSVETGMNTGELFFGEGSRLTVL.